Sequencing of this TCR beta chain was carried out in a study of blood T cell repertoires in COVID-19. Study details: Researchers got acute and convalescent COVID-19 samples from the United States, Italy and Spain. PBMCs, B-cell-depleted T cells, or T cells provided the cDNA or gDNA that made up the material.

This CDR3 has 14 amino acids. Germline CDR1 reads MGHDK; CDR2 reads SYGVNS. The V gene lost 3 bases and the J gene lost 7 bases, with 15 bases spanning the gap. As originally analysed: Amplifying reference gene primers gave estimates of nucleated cell counts. The assay was immunoSEQ multiplex PCR, and TCRdb's table has in-frame clones only and misses some. V and J calls plus clone size are reproduced from that table; the DNA served to infer D and trimming. The sample consists of about 78,000 clones, around 74% of them appearing once. This clone was found a few times. Sequencing input: peripheral blood. The J gene is TRBJ1-1, the V gene TRBV25-1, with TRBD1 as a possible D gene (6 bases). The source is a human donor in a cohort sampled during active COVID-19. The CDR3 sequence: CASSDRMGADEAFF. As DNA, the CDR3 is TGTGCCAGCAGTGATCGGATGGGGGCTGATGAAGCTTTCTTT.